There are a few counts of the clone carrying this T cell receptor beta chain. Its specificity is not known. The data belong to a study of PD-1 blockade in classical Hodgkin lymphoma. Study background: Patients were dosed intravenously with nivolumab at 3 mg/kg every 2 weeks.

Study-wide results and limits: TCR diversity in CD4+, not CD8+, cells rose significantly by C4D1. Before treatment, complete responders showed about the same diversity as newly diagnosed patients.

With no exception, relapse followed autologous stem cell transplantation in all patients, and brentuximab vedotin exposure varied. Patients showed best responses of complete response, partial response or progressive disease. The table came from immunoSEQ multiplex PCR; TCRdb's copy has only in-frame clones and leaves some out. Here the sample spans 38,000 or so clones, roughly three quarters being singletons. This CDR3 comprises 14 residues. Germline CDR1 reads KGHSH; CDR2 reads LQKENI. J gave up 0 bases and V 5 bases, and 3 bases lay outside the gene matches. V usage is TRBV18 and J usage is TRBJ1-2; 7 positions match TRBD1. Source: peripheral blood mononuclear cells (PBMCs), taken before the second cycle of nivolumab. This TCR derives from a human donor with classical Hodgkin lymphoma. Here the CDR3 DNA reads TGTGCCAGCTCAGAAGACAGGGCTAACTATGGCTACACCTTC. This codes for CASSEDRANYGYTF.